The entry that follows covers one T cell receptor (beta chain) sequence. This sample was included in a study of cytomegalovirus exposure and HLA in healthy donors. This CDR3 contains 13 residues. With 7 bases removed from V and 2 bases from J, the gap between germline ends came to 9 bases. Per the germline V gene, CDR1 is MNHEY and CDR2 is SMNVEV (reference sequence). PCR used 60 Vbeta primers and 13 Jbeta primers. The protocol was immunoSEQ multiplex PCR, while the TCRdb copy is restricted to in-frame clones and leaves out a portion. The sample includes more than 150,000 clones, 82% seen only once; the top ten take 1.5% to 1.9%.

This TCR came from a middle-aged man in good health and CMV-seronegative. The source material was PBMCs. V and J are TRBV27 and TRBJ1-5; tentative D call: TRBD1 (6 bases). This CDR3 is CASKGVGNQPQHF. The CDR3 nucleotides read TGTGCCAGCAAGGGGGTGGGCAATCAGCCCCAGCATTTT.